This T cell receptor beta chain comes out of a study of cytomegalovirus exposure and HLA in healthy donors. The PCR had 60 Vbeta and 13 Jbeta primers. Here immunoSEQ multiplex PCR was the method, and the copy in TCRdb shows in-frame clones only, minus some. The repertoire holds about 150,000 clones, 80% to 85% seen once, with under 2% in the top ten. Study conclusions and caveats: The investigators catalogued 160 or so TCR beta chains as cytomegalovirus-associated. The authors later found most CMV-associated TCR beta chains appeared HLA-restricted. The HLA-A and HLA-B alleles of most subjects were reportedly predicted accurately from TCR beta sequences.

Note on this clone: The target antigen is unknown.

Trimming removed 3 bases from V and 4 bases from J; junction bases left unmatched: 15. CDR1 is SNHLY, CDR2 FYNNEI, per germline. This CDR3 region has 18 residues. J is TRBJ2-4 and V is TRBV2; 7 nucleotides agree with TRBD2. The TCR sequence derives from a woman in her late teens or twenties in good health and CMV-seronegative. The source material was PBMCs. CDR3 loop: CASSETSRAGATKNIQYF. The CDR3, as DNA: TGTGCCAGCAGTGAGACTAGCCGGGCCGGCGCGACTAAAAACATTCAGTACTTC. Looking up the rest from reference TRBV2 and TRBJ2-4 gives the full variable domain: EPEVTQTPSHQVTQMGQEVILRCVPISNHLYFYWYRQILGQKVEFLVSFYNNEISEKSEIFDDQFSVERPDGSNFTLKIRSTKLEDSAMYFCASSETSRAGATKNIQYFGAGTRLSVL.